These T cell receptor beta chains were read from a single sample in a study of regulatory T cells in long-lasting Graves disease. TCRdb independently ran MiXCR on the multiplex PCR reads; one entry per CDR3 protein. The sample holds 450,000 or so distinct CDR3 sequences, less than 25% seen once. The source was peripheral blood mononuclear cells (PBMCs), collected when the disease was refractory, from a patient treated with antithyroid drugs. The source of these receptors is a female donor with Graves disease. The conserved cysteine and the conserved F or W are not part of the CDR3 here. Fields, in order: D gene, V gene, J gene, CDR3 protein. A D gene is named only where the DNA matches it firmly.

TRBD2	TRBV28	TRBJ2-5	ASSTWGTSGLRGEETQY
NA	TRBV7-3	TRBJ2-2	ASSPAGRTGELF
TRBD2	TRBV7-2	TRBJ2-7	ASSPLAGAQYGQY
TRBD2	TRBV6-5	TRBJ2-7	ASSFTSALREQY
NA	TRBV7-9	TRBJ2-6	ASSSVASGANVLT
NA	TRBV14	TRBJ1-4	ASSQDAAGLDEKLF
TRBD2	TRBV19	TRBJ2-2	ASTWGGTGELF
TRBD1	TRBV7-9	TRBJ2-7	ASSPRDSFSYEQY
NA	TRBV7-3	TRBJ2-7	ASSLTRALGSYEQY
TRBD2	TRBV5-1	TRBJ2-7	ASSLGSGRGEQY
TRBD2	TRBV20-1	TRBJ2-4	SALLPKEGGLKNIQY
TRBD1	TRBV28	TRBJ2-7	ASSLWSQGAYEQY
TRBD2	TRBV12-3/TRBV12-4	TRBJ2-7	ASNIAGSSYEQY
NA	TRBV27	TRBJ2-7	ASSLLPTSLSYEQY
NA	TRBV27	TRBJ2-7	ASSLSPAPTYEQY
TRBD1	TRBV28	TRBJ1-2	ASSPPTGVGYT
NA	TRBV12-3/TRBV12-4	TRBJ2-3	ASSLGVGGTDTQY
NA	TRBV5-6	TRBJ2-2	ASSLMWRESPGELF
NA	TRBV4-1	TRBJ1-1	ASSPSSIPEAF
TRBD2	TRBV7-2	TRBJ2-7	ASSLVRVAGEHEQY
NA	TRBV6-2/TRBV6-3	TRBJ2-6	ASSYLASGANVLT
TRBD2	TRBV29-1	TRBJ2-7	SVVGSGRSYEQY
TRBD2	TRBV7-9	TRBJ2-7	ASRQSGTAEQY
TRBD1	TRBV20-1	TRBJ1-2	SARVVPGQGGIYGYT